This entry is about one TCR beta chain. Its antigen remains unidentified. Base qualities are not at hand, and no much larger clone is one base apart. This sample is drawn from a study of shared clonotypes between healthy human individuals (dated by TCRdb to 2018 to 2021). A note on the overall study: The cohort included three men and a couple of women between 18 and 49 years of age. Different laboratories and diverse techniques were used to prepare libraries and sequence TCR repertoires, to increase sequencing depth and limit assay-specific biases. To estimate repertoire size and how much clonotypes are shared between individuals, the study performed deep sequencing of blood TCR repertoires from roughly five healthy adults. Per donor, three plates each were used for CD4 naive and CD4 memory, two for CD8 naive, and one for CD8 memory. Between about 0.9 and 10 billion PBMCs per donor were obtained by leukapheresis.

TCR CDR3 regions were amplified from genomic DNA by multiplex PCR using the deep immunoSEQ assay. Genomic DNA extracted from each cell subset was distributed evenly over all wells of several immunoSEQ 96-well plates, and each plate served as one replicate. Each replicate PCR for sorted subsets received around 200 ng genomic DNA, equal to tens of thousands of T cell genomes. Purified libraries were quantified with a Qubit 3.0 fluorometer, sized on a Bioanalyzer 2100, and re-quantified with the KAPA Library Quantification kit. Every immunoSEQ 96-well plate was sequenced on a separate single-read 150-cycle Illumina NextSeq 550 flow cell. The authors' analysis ran thus. Because the immunoSEQ output included only junctional sequences and no quality scores, the filtering could not be the same as the filtering used for full-length reads. Sequences were annotated with PyIR, a Python wrapper for IgBLAST v1.9, using IMGT germline references to assign V/J genes and CDR3. Reads with weak V/J assignments (E-value above 1e-6), missing CDR3, stop codons, out-of-frame junctions, or ambiguous translated residues were removed. V3J clonotypes were defined by identical inferred V gene, J gene, and CDR3 amino acid sequence. To compute the percentage overlap between repertoires, the number of shared unique clonotypes was divided by the size of the smaller repertoire. Richness of each repertoire was evaluated using RTK rarefaction, the Chao1 estimator, and Recon v2.1 estimates of unobserved clonotypes. OLGA was used to compute generation probabilities for all TCRbeta clonotypes that the gDNA method yielded from a handful of donors. The table was pulled from immuneACCESS by TCRdb, which kept in-frame rearrangements only. Such tables lose some clones; where checked, under half of the loss comes from unresolved V genes, and the rest has no known cause. For V, J and clone size, that table is used; D and trimming come from the DNA. The sample contains around 1.6 million clones, 98% of them found a single time. Less than 0.55% of the sample belongs to the ten largest clones.

Summary of the overall study and its limitations: Compared with non-shared clonotypes, clonotypes shared by all four sorted-subset donors had higher generation probabilities. Incomplete sequencing was indicated by rarefaction of sorted-subset datasets, despite the large sequencing depth. Sharing across a few donors was observed for 5% to 6.5% of naive CD4, around 3.5% of naive CD8, over 2% of memory CD4, and roughly 0.4% of memory CD8 clonotypes. The small number of donors limited the genetic and exposure-history diversity represented. Estimated clonotype richness was generally larger for naive than for memory subsets. Pairwise subsampling led to the expectation that sequencing depth would affect the degree of clonotype sharing among donors. Sampling was restricted to blood, and TCR repertoires in tissues likely differ from the TCR repertoires found in blood.

V lost 1 base and J lost 1 base; the stretch between them is 14 bases long. The germline V gene gives CDR1 as SGHVS and CDR2 as FQNEAQ. Taken from cysteine to phenylalanine, the CDR3 has 17 residues. The entry retains the CDR3 DNA only, 51 bases that are in frame from base 1. Donors were healthy HIV-negative adults with no recently reported acute infections or vaccinations. Only Caucasian adults living in Nashville, Tennessee, USA were represented among the donors. Magnetic negative selection was used to enrich CD4+ T cells, after which naive cells were positively selected on CD45RA and the negative fraction became the memory subset. Blood was collected by leukapheresis, and PBMCs were isolated by Ficoll-Histopaque density gradient centrifugation and then cryopreserved in liquid nitrogen vapor phase. Purity and quantity of every magnetically sorted T cell population were checked by analytical flow cytometry. Each sorted fraction had its genomic DNA isolated and then quantified by UV absorbance on a Nanodrop 2000c.

The rearrangement combines TRBV7-8 with TRBJ1-3, with the D gene too uncertain to name. The sequenced sample consisted of naive CD4+ T cells sorted from blood. The sample's cell subset or site label, decoded: CD45RA+ positively selected. The TCR originated in a young man in good health. CDR3 region: CASSLVAGFGSGNTIYF. The DNA is as follows: TGTGCCAGCAGCTTAGTTGCCGGGTTTGGTTCTGGAAACACCATATATTTT. The variable domain in full, with residues beyond the CDR3 obtained from the reference TRBV7-8 and TRBJ1-3 genes, is GAGVSQSPRYKVAKRGQDVALRCDPISGHVSLFWYQQALGQGPEFLTYFQNEAQLDKSGLPSDRFFAERPEGSVSTLKIQRTQQEDSAVYLCASSLVAGFGSGNTIYFGEGSWLTVV.